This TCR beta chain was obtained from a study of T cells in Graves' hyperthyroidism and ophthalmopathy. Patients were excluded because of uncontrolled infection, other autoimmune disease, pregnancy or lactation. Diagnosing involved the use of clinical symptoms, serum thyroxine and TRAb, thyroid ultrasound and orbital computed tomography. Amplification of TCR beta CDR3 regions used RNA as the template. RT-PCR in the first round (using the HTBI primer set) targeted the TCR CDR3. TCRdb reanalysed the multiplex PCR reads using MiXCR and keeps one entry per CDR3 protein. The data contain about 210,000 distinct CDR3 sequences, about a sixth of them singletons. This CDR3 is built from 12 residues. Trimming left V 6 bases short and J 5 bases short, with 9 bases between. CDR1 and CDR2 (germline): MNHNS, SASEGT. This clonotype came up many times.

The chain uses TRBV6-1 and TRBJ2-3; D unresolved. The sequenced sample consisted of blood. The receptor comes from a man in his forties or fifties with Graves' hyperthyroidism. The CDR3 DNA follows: TGTGCCAGCAGATATGGCGGAGATACGCAGTATTTT. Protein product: CASRYGGDTQYF.